These 32 T cell receptor beta chains share one sample of origin, sequenced in a study of T-cell memory formation after mild COVID-19 (dated by TCRdb to about 2021). The method was 5' RACE. Sequenced using an Illumina NovaSeq 6000. The public reads were reprocessed in TCRdb via fastp at Q25 and MiXCR, keeping in-frame beta chains. Identical CDR3 proteins give one entry, which carries the most common genes and DNA. The sample table contains 50,000 or so distinct CDR3 sequences; only one count was recorded for less than 35% of them. The biggest ten clones account for around 45% of the sample. Source material: PBMCs or a T cell subset sorted from them (not recorded which). These receptors came from a man between 18 and 29 years old who had mild COVID-19 (a few samples of this study predate the infection). The sample titles of this study are shuffled in the database, so cell type and time point are left out; the donor was told from shared clones.

The chain combines TRBV12-3 or TRBV12-4 with TRBJ2-3; the D gene is possibly TRBD2 (5 bases). This CDR3 has 14 residues. Trimming cost V 1 base and J 5 bases, with 10 bases left between them. CDR3 residues: CASSLGRFGDTQYF. CDR3 nucleotide sequence: TGTGCCAGCAGTTTAGGGAGGTTCGGAGATACGCAGTATTTT.

V usage is TRBV10-3 and J usage is TRBJ2-7; a possible D gene is TRBD2 (5 bases). The CDR3 loop spans 12 amino acids. Germline values: CDR1 ENHRY, CDR2 SYGVKD. V was trimmed by 0 bases and J by 7 bases, leaving 7 bases between them. The chain's CDR3 is CAISESRREQYV. The CDR3 DNA is TGTGCCATCAGTGAGTCAAGGAGGGAGCAGTACGTC.

This clonotype appeared a few times. The V gene is TRBV4-3, the J gene TRBJ1-5; no clear D. Germline V gene data show CDR1 as LGHNA and CDR2 as YSLEER. The ends were cut back, 0 bases at V and 0 bases at J, with 6 bases in the middle. CDR3 length: 15 amino acids. The DNA of the CDR3 is TGCGCCAGCAGCCAAGATTCCTTTAGCAATCAGCCCCAGCATTTT. It codes for CASSQDSFSNQPQHF.

This clonotype was seen repeatedly, ten times or more. The chain recombines TRBV20-1 with TRBJ1-3; D is possibly TRBD1 (6 bases). Germline V gene lookup returns CDR1 DFQATT and CDR2 SNEGSKA (reference sequence). The CDR3 is 15 amino acids. V was clipped by 3 bases and J by 7 bases, with 19 bases between them. DNA for the CDR3: TGCAGTGCTAGCGGGACAACTGGATACTGGAACACCATATATTTT. Translation gives CSASGTTGYWNTIYF.

This chain joins TRBV5-1 and TRBJ2-7, with TRBD1 identical over 9 bases. The CDR3 contains 14 residues. With 2 bases clipped from V and 8 bases from J, the junction kept 8 bases outside the gene matches. CDR1 is SGHRS and CDR2 is YFSETQ in the germline V gene. The CDR3 spells CASSLQGAATKQYF. DNA for the CDR3: TGCGCCAGCAGCTTACAGGGGGCTGCTACGAAGCAGTACTTC. Using reference TRBV5-1 and TRBJ2-7 for the parts outside the CDR3, the full variable domain is KAGVTQTPRYLIKTRGQQVTLSCSPISGHRSVSWYQQTPGQGLQFLFEYFSETQRNKGNFPGRFSGRQFSNSRSEMNVSTLELGDSALYLCASSLQGAATKQYFGPGTRLTVT.

This clonotype was recorded a few times. This sequence joins TRBV9 and TRBJ2-3; D may be TRBD1 or TRBD2 (5 bases each). The germline V and J ends were trimmed by 2 bases and 3 bases, with 7 bases remaining between them. This CDR3 spans 13 amino acids. Germline loops: CDR1 SGDLS, CDR2 YYNGEE. CDR3 sequence: CASSVEGTDTQYF. CDR3 in DNA: TGTGCCAGCAGCGTTGAGGGGACAGATACGCAGTATTTT.

The chain couples TRBV6-2 or TRBV6-3 to TRBJ2-7; 7 bases are shared with TRBD1. Germline V gene data show CDR1 as MNHEY and CDR2 as SVGEGT. This CDR3 has 13 amino acids. The V gene end was trimmed by 6 bases and the J gene end by 3 bases; junction bases not matched to a gene: 5. The CDR3 loop reads CASSRGQRYEQYF. The CDR3 DNA reads TGTGCCAGCAGCAGGGGACAGCGCTACGAGCAGTACTTC.

This clonotype has more than one count but fewer than ten. The genes are TRBV9 and TRBJ2-5; TRBD2 aligns across 8 bases. After removal of 2 bases from V and 5 bases from J, the junction contained 5 bases not matched to a gene. The CDR3 runs to 14 residues. Germline CDR1 SGDLS, CDR2 YYNGEE. This chain's CDR3 is CASSVRGALETQYF. DNA of the CDR3: TGTGCCAGCAGCGTGCGGGGGGCCCTGGAGACCCAGTACTTC.

The V gene is TRBV29-1, the J gene TRBJ1-1; perhaps TRBD1 as D (5 bases). The V end was cut by 4 bases, the J end by 1 base, with 10 bases between. The CDR3 runs to 13 residues. The germline V gene encodes CDR1 SQVTM and CDR2 ANQGSEA. The CDR3 spells CSVGWGSNTEAFF. DNA for the CDR3: TGCAGCGTTGGGTGGGGGTCGAACACTGAAGCTTTCTTT.

The chain employs TRBV2 and TRBJ2-5; 8 positions agree with TRBD2. V dropped 0 bases and J dropped 5; count of bases not matched to a gene: 11. The germline CDR1 and CDR2 sequences are SNHLY and FYNNEI. The CDR3 length is 17 residues. CDR3: CASSEAESGGARETQYF. In DNA, the CDR3 is TGTGCCAGCAGTGAAGCTGAAAGCGGGGGTGCCAGGGAGACCCAGTACTTC. Together with reference TRBV2 and TRBJ2-5, the CDR3 gives the full variable domain: EPEVTQTPSHQVTQMGQEVILRCVPISNHLYFYWYRQILGQKVEFLVSFYNNEISEKSEIFDDQFSVERPDGSNFTLKIRSTKLEDSAMYFCASSEAESGGARETQYFGPGTRLLVL.

This clonotype came up a few times. The V call is TRBV3-1, the J call TRBJ2-5, with a weak D call TRBD1 (6 bases). The CDR3 is made up of 15 amino acids. The germline gives CDR1 LGHDT, CDR2 YNNKEL (reference sequence). V gave up 1 base and J gave up 5 bases, with 14 bases separating them. The CDR3 spells CASSQARQAKETQYF. For the CDR3, the DNA is TGTGCCAGCAGCCAAGCCCGACAGGCGAAGGAGACCCAGTACTTC.

The chain joins TRBV29-1 to TRBJ2-1; D is possibly TRBD2 (5 bases). The CDR3 spans 17 residues. The V end was cut by 5 bases, the J end by 3 bases, with 23 bases between. Germline CDR1 is SQVTM and CDR2 is ANQGSEA. The CDR3 DNA reads TGCAGCGTTATTCTAGCAACGATTGGCAGAGTCTACAATGAGCAGTTCTTC. Its translation is CSVILATIGRVYNEQFF.

The rearrangement uses TRBV11-2 and TRBJ2-4; D remains ambiguous. V lost 5 bases and J lost 6, with 17 bases in between. This CDR3 comprises 15 residues. Germline CDR1 is SGHAT and CDR2 is FQNNGV. The CDR3 DNA follows: TGTGCCAGCAGCCCTAGTAGAGATAATAGAAACATTCAGTACTTC. Translated, it gives CASSPSRDNRNIQYF.

In this sample, this clonotype turned up once. The J gene is TRBJ2-5, the V gene TRBV4-1; weak D call: TRBD1 (5 bases). Germline CDR1 reads MGHRA; CDR2 reads YSYEKL. V lost 3 bases and J 0 bases, leaving 14 bases between the germline ends. The CDR3 consists of 16 residues. The CDR3 is CASSQLLSGYQETQYF. The CDR3 DNA follows: TGCGCCAGCAGCCAGCTTCTATCAGGGTACCAAGAGACCCAGTACTTC.

This clonotype was picked up a small number of times. CDR3 residues: CASSYREFNSPLHF. The CDR3 DNA is TGTGCCAGCAGCTACAGGGAATTTAATTCACCCCTCCACTTT. This chain connects TRBV7-2 to TRBJ1-6, with D possibly being TRBD1 (6 bases). Germline V gene sequence: CDR1 SGHTA, CDR2 FQGNSA. V dropped 4 bases and J dropped 6 bases, with 10 bases sitting between them. The CDR3 spans 14 residues.

V is TRBV5-4 and J is TRBJ1-2; D is uncertain. Germline assignment: CDR1 SGHNT and CDR2 YYREEE (reference sequence). The CDR3 loop spans 14 amino acids. V lost 4 bases to trimming and J lost 4 bases, with 14 bases between them. The CDR3 spells CASSTEGIVYGYTF. The CDR3 DNA follows: TGTGCCAGCAGCACGGAAGGGATCGTCTATGGCTACACCTTC. The full variable domain, completed using reference TRBV5-4 and TRBJ1-2, is ETGVTQSPTHLIKTRGQQVTLRCSSQSGHNTVSWYQQALGQGPQFIFQYYREEENGRGNFPPRFSGLQFPNYSSELNVNALELDDSALYLCASSTEGIVYGYTFGSGTRLTVV.

This chain joins TRBV9 and TRBJ2-1; D may be TRBD2 (6 bases). Trimming stripped 4 bases from V and 5 bases from J, with 19 bases between. Germline V gene data show CDR1 as SGDLS and CDR2 as YYNGEE. The CDR3 is 16 residues long. CDR3 sequence (DNA): TGTGCCAGCAGCCGTAGGTATAGCGGAAAGAACAATGAGCAGTTCTTC. Residues: CASSRRYSGKNNEQFF.

At least ten counts were recorded for this clonotype. This chain links TRBV7-9 with TRBJ1-2; TRBD1 matches at 8 bases. The CDR3 covers 14 residues. Germline V CDR1 and CDR2: SEHNR, FQNEAQ (reference sequence). The ends lost 5 bases at V and 3 bases at J; junction bases unmatched: 5. The CDR3 DNA reads TGTGCCAGCAGCCCCGGACAGGGTCACTATGGCTACACCTTC. Protein product: CASSPGQGHYGYTF.

This clonotype was detected a few times. V and J are TRBV12-3 or TRBV12-4 and TRBJ2-5, with 10 bases matching TRBD1. The CDR3 has 15 amino acids. The ends lost 5 bases at V and 1 base at J; junction bases unmatched: 4. The CDR3 coding sequence is TGTGCCAGCAGTCGGACAGGGGGAGGCCAAGAGACCCAGTACTTC. Protein: CASSRTGGGQETQYF.

This clonotype showed up just a few times. For the CDR3, the DNA is TGTGCCAGCAGTTACTCACCCCCGAGCTCCTACAATGAGCAGTTCTTC. Protein product: CASSYSPPSSYNEQFF. The gene calls are TRBV6-5 and TRBJ2-1, with D uncertain. Germline-derived CDR1 and CDR2 are MNHEY and SVGAGI. This CDR3 comprises 16 residues. Between the trimmed V and J ends, which lost 0 bases and 0 bases, there was a span of 9 bases.

This clonotype has just a few counts. V gene TRBV27 combines with J gene TRBJ2-1; TRBD2 aligns across 9 bases. V was pared by 1 base and J by 9 bases, with 4 bases of the junction left unmatched. The length of the CDR3 is 14 residues. Germline values: CDR1 MNHEY, CDR2 SMNVEV (reference sequence). CDR3 DNA: TGTGCCAGCAGTTTATACGGCGGGGGGGCTGAGCAGTTCTTC. Protein product: CASSLYGGGAEQFF.

This clonotype was counted many times. The V and J genes are TRBV20-1 and TRBJ2-1; 8 positions match TRBD1. This CDR3 comprises 15 residues. The germline V gene has CDR1 DFQATT and CDR2 SNEGSKA (reference sequence). Trimming cost V 2 bases and J 4 bases; bases outside gene matches: 7. The CDR3 DNA is TGCAGTGCTAGATCACCGGGACAGGCATACAATGAGCAGTTCTTC. It encodes CSARSPGQAYNEQFF.

This sequence joins TRBV12-3 or TRBV12-4 and TRBJ2-3, with 10 bases matching TRBD1. This CDR3 comprises 13 residues. The V segment lost 10 bases and the J segment 6 bases; nucleotides outside the gene matches: 7. This chain's CDR3 is CATLTGGVDTQYF. The CDR3 DNA reads TGTGCCACCCTGACAGGGGGCGTTGATACGCAGTATTTT.

The V and J genes are TRBV7-9 and TRBJ2-1; 13 positions agree with TRBD2. CDR1 is SEHNR, CDR2 FQNEAQ, per germline (reference sequence). After removal of 6 bases from V and 0 bases from J, the junction contained 2 bases not matched to a gene. The CDR3 is 16 residues long. The DNA of the CDR3 is TGTGCCAGCAGGGGACTAGCGGGGAGCTCCTACAATGAGCAGTTCTTC. It is translated as CASRGLAGSSYNEQFF.

This clonotype was seen only a few times. The J gene is TRBJ2-6, the V gene TRBV4-2; D call uncertain. The CDR3 runs to 16 residues. The V gene's germline CDR1 is LGHNA and CDR2 YNFKEQ. Between the trimmed V and J ends, which lost 4 bases and 0 bases, there was a span of 10 bases. CDR3 DNA: TGTGCCAGCAGCCCCAGACTTATCTCTGGGGCCAACGTCCTGACTTTC. This encodes CASSPRLISGANVLTF.

The table lists this clonotype with a few counts. The chain employs TRBV5-1 and TRBJ2-1; a weak D match, TRBD2 (7 bases). The CDR3 has 15 residues. Germline loops: CDR1 SGHRS, CDR2 YFSETQ. V was trimmed by 0 bases and J by 9 bases, leaving 16 bases between them. CDR3 amino acids: CASSLAVGGQGEQFF. Here the CDR3 DNA reads TGCGCCAGCAGCTTGGCAGTGGGGGGGCAGGGTGAGCAGTTCTTC.

The chain employs TRBV15 and TRBJ2-1; 7 bases agree with TRBD2. The germline CDR1 and CDR2 sequences are LNHNV and YYDKDF (reference sequence). The trim removed 0 bases at V and 1 base at J, leaving 6 bases unmatched. The CDR3 covers 17 residues. The CDR3 sequence is CATSRDIGLGSYNEQFF. In DNA form, the CDR3 reads TGTGCCACCAGCAGAGATATTGGACTAGGATCCTACAATGAGCAGTTCTTC.

The chain is built from TRBV18 and TRBJ2-1; possible D gene TRBD1, 5 bases. CDR1 and CDR2 (germline): KGHSH, LQKENI. The CDR3 extends over 14 amino acids. V lost 6 bases and J lost 6, with 15 bases in between. The CDR3 DNA follows: TGTGCCAGCTCCCACAGGACCACTTTCAATGAGCAGTTCTTC. This sequence encodes CASSHRTTFNEQFF. Drawing the rest from reference TRBV18 and TRBJ2-1, the complete variable domain is NAGVMQNPRHLVRRRGQEARLRCSPMKGHSHVYWYRQLPEEGLKFMVYLQKENIIDESGMPKERFSAEFPKEGPSILRIQQVVRGDSAAYFCASSHRTTFNEQFFGPGTRLTVL.

This clonotype was found a few times. This rearrangement joins TRBV7-2 to TRBJ1-1; D is unresolved. V lost 1 base, J lost 0 bases, and 3 bases lay in between. The CDR3 consists of 13 residues. CDR1 SGHTA and CDR2 FQGNSA come from the germline V gene. The CDR3 DNA follows: TGTGCCAGCAGCTTAGTTATGAACACTGAAGCTTTCTTT. Its protein product is CASSLVMNTEAFF.

This clonotype was detected once. The gene calls are TRBV27 and TRBJ1-2; a weak D match, TRBD1 (6 bases). This CDR3 has 14 residues. V dropped 6 bases and J dropped 4 bases, with 15 bases sitting between them. Looked up from germline, CDR1 is MNHEY and CDR2 is SMNVEV (reference sequence). Written as DNA, the CDR3 is TGTGCCAGCAGACGGCCGGGGGCGCCCTATGGCTACACCTTC. Protein: CASRRPGAPYGYTF.

This clonotype was detected only a few times. J is TRBJ1-4 and V is TRBV5-1; 8 bases line up with TRBD1. Looked up from germline, CDR1 is SGHRS and CDR2 is YFSETQ. The junction had 8 bases not matched to a gene; V was cut back by 4 bases and J by 6 bases. This CDR3 has 15 amino acids. The CDR3 nucleotides read TGCGCCAGCAGCGTAGAAGGACAGGGAGATGAAAAACTGTTTTTT. As protein: CASSVEGQGDEKLFF.

The table lists this clonotype with a few counts. The chain uses TRBV6-5 and TRBJ1-1; TRBD1 might be the D (5 bases). CDR1 is MNHEY, CDR2 SVGAGI, per germline. Trimming removed 5 bases at V and 3 bases at J, with 16 bases between. The CDR3 contains 15 residues. The CDR3 reads CASSHPWGGDTEAFF. The CDR3 DNA follows: TGTGCCAGCAGTCACCCGTGGGGCGGGGACACTGAAGCTTTCTTT.